This T cell receptor beta chain originates from a study of blood T cell repertoires in COVID-19. The overall study: Sources were T cells, B-cell-depleted T cells, or PBMCs; the material itself was cDNA or gDNA.

Germline loops: CDR1 SGDLS, CDR2 YYNGEE. J was trimmed by 6 bases and V by 0 bases; bases with no gene match: 5. The length of the CDR3 is 16 residues. This table comes from immunoSEQ multiplex PCR, and its TCRdb copy is limited to in-frame clones, with some not included. The data contain approximately 300,000 clones, 87% of them singletons. The chain carries TRBV9 and TRBJ2-2; 10 nucleotides agree with TRBD2. Sample: PBMCs or T cells enriched from blood (not recorded which). This clonotype was obtained from a woman in her twenties or thirties who had recovered from COVID-19. CDR3 in DNA: TGTGCCAGCAGCGTAGCTAGCGGGGGTCTCCCCGGGGAGCTGTTTTTT. Its protein product is CASSVASGGLPGELFF.